A selection of T cell receptor beta chains follows, all from one sample in a study of T-cell memory formation after mild COVID-19. MiXCR, applied by TCRdb to the 5' RACE reads, yields one record per CDR3 protein. The data show roughly 220,000 distinct CDR3 sequences, 7.5% to 10% seen once. Material for sequencing was PBMCs or a T cell subset sorted from them (not recorded which). The origin of the receptors is a young man who had mild COVID-19 (a few samples of this study predate the infection). Cell type and time point are not known. CDR3s include the opening cysteine and the closing phenylalanine or tryptophan. The order of the fields is D gene, V gene, J gene, clone size, CDR3 protein, CDR3 DNA. D genes are given only for firm matches. Size is omitted from some rows. Given values are once, few, many or a class for expanded clones.

>TRBD1|TRBV20-1|TRBJ2-6|NA
CSAATGVGPSGANVLTF
TGCAGTGCCGCGACAGGGGTCGGACCTTCTGGGGCCAACGTCCTGACTTTC
>NA|TRBV25-1|TRBJ2-5|NA
CASSGPGRRAQYF
TGTGCCAGCAGTGGCCCTGGGAGGAGGGCCCAGTACTTC
>NA|TRBV20-1|TRBJ1-4|NA
CSASLPFATNEKLFF
TGCAGTGCTAGCCTTCCGTTCGCAACTAATGAAAAACTGTTTTTT
>TRBD1|TRBV4-3|TRBJ2-1|NA
CASSAATGGSGNEQFF
TGCGCCAGCAGCGCCGCGACAGGGGGCAGCGGCAATGAGCAGTTCTTC
>TRBD2|TRBV6-5|TRBJ2-1|NA
CASRQPGLAGEQFF
TGTGCCAGCCGTCAACCGGGACTAGCGGGAGAGCAGTTCTTC
>NA|TRBV20-1|TRBJ1-1|NA
CSAPRGNTEAFF
TGCAGTGCCCCCCGAGGGAACACTGAAGCTTTCTTT
>TRBD1|TRBV7-7|TRBJ2-5|NA
CASSLGGGGGETQYF
TGTGCTAGCAGCTTAGGGGGCGGCGGCGGGGAGACCCAGTACTTC
>NA|TRBV2|TRBJ1-2|few
CASSEGTDYGYTF
TGTGCCAGCAGTGAAGGGACCGACTATGGCTACACCTTC
>TRBD1|TRBV6-2/TRBV6-3|TRBJ2-5|few
CASSPLGQAAPEETQYF
TGTGCCAGCAGCCCGCTTGGACAGGCGGCCCCCGAAGAGACCCAGTACTTC
>TRBD2|TRBV5-6|TRBJ2-5|few
CASSLWGGSWETQYF
TGTGCCAGCAGCTTGTGGGGGGGATCCTGGGAGACCCAGTACTTC
>NA|TRBV2|TRBJ1-3|NA
CASSEVRGSGNTIYF
TGTGCCAGCAGCGAAGTCCGGGGCTCTGGAAACACCATATATTTT
>NA|TRBV15|TRBJ2-2|many
CATSRGLGPNTGELFF
TGTGCCACCAGCAGAGGGCTCGGTCCGAACACCGGGGAGCTGTTTTTT
>TRBD1|TRBV5-1|TRBJ1-1|few
CASRPRQGSYNTEAFF
TGCGCCAGCCGTCCGCGACAGGGGAGTTATAACACTGAAGCTTTCTTT
>NA|TRBV23-1|TRBJ2-2|few
CASSHSKALDTGELFF
TGCGCCAGCAGTCACTCAAAGGCCCTGGACACCGGGGAGCTGTTTTTT
>NA|TRBV3-1|TRBJ2-3|NA
CASSSRFADTQYF
TGTGCCAGCAGCTCCCGGTTCGCCGATACGCAGTATTTT
>TRBD1|TRBV2|TRBJ1-3|few
CASSPTGLSGNTIYF
TGTGCCAGCAGCCCGACAGGGCTCTCTGGAAACACCATATATTTT
>NA|TRBV12-3/TRBV12-4|TRBJ2-1|few
CASSRPGGSNEQFF
TGTGCCAGCAGCAGGCCCGGGGGAAGTAATGAGCAGTTCTTC
>NA|TRBV4-3|TRBJ2-3|few
CASSQGVGVSTDTQYF
TGCGCCAGCAGCCAAGGTGTCGGGGTCAGCACAGATACGCAGTATTTT
>NA|TRBV7-8|TRBJ1-1|few
CASSLVPLEGAFF
TGTGCCAGCAGCTTAGTACCCCTCGAGGGCGCGTTCTTT
>NA|TRBV12-3/TRBV12-4|TRBJ1-2|many
CASTAAQGWYGYTF
TGTGCCAGCACCGCCGCCCAGGGCTGGTATGGCTACACCTTC
>NA|TRBV2|TRBJ2-1|few
CASSELIGSNEQFF
TGTGCCAGCAGTGAACTAATAGGTTCCAATGAGCAGTTCTTC
>TRBD1|TRBV7-2|TRBJ2-2|NA
CASSLSGDRRTGELFF
TGTGCCAGCAGCTTATCAGGGGACAGAAGGACCGGGGAGCTGTTTTTT
>NA|TRBV12-3/TRBV12-4|TRBJ2-5|few
CASRRTRQETQYF
TGTGCCAGCAGAAGGACACGCCAAGAGACCCAGTACTTC
>TRBD2|TRBV4-3|TRBJ2-5|few
CASTSPGLAGVEGETQYF
TGCGCCAGCACCTCTCCGGGACTAGCGGGGGTAGAGGGAGAGACCCAGTACTTC
>NA|TRBV12-3/TRBV12-4|TRBJ2-1|few
CASSLDRVWGEQFF
TGTGCCAGCAGTCTCGACCGAGTGTGGGGTGAGCAGTTCTTC
>NA|TRBV11-2|TRBJ2-1|few
CASSRAYRQEQFF
TGTGCCAGCTCTCGAGCTTATCGACAGGAGCAGTTCTTC
>NA|TRBV28|TRBJ1-2|NA
CASTRIGARGYTF
TGTGCCAGCACCCGGATCGGGGCCCGAGGCTACACCTTC
>TRBD1|TRBV6-6|TRBJ1-4|NA
CASSYRTGPKLFF
TGTGCCAGCAGTTACCGGACAGGCCCCAAACTGTTTTTT
>NA|TRBV27|TRBJ1-4|many
CASSFVTGIGEKLFF
TGTGCCAGCAGTTTTGTCACGGGGATCGGGGAAAAACTGTTTTTT
>NA|TRBV5-1|TRBJ1-3|few
CASSLGTHRYSGNTIYF
TGCGCCAGCAGCTTAGGGACCCATAGGTACTCTGGAAACACCATATATTTT
>TRBD1|TRBV5-1|TRBJ1-2|many
CASSPGQGGGYTF
TGCGCCAGCAGCCCGGGACAGGGAGGCGGCTACACCTTC
>NA|TRBV12-3/TRBV12-4|TRBJ1-1|few
CASSRYTEAFF
TGTGCCAGCAGCCGCTACACTGAAGCTTTCTTT
>TRBD2|TRBV5-1|TRBJ2-5|few
CASSLTDGREETQYF
TGCGCCAGCAGCTTGACAGACGGGAGGGAAGAGACCCAGTACTTC
>NA|TRBV5-1|TRBJ1-1|many
CASSNRSWAVNTEAFF
TGCGCCAGCAGCAATCGTAGTTGGGCGGTGAACACTGAAGCTTTCTTT
>NA|TRBV7-3|TRBJ2-1|NA
CASSSFWGAGYNEQFF
TGTGCCAGCAGCTCTTTCTGGGGGGCCGGTTACAATGAGCAGTTCTTC
>TRBD1|TRBV6-5|TRBJ1-2|few
CASSSPRDSSFDGYTF
TGTGCCAGCAGTTCCCCCCGGGACAGCTCCTTTGATGGCTACACCTTC
>NA|TRBV7-8|TRBJ1-5|many
CASSPYGRQGTYSNQPQHF
TGTGCCAGCAGCCCATATGGTAGGCAGGGAACGTATAGCAATCAGCCCCAGCATTTT
>NA|TRBV7-9|TRBJ1-2|many
CASSRQDSGGYTF
TGTGCCAGCAGCCGACAGGATTCAGGTGGCTACACCTTC
>NA|TRBV7-2|TRBJ1-5|few
CASSLRGGASNQPQHF
TGTGCCAGCAGCCTTCGGGGGGGCGCGAGCAATCAGCCCCAGCATTTT
>NA|TRBV18|TRBJ1-2|NA
CASSSVTGTYGYTF
TGTGCCAGCTCGTCCGTTACAGGAACCTATGGCTACACCTTC
>NA|TRBV7-2|TRBJ2-3|few
CASTPLGRATTDTQYF
TGTGCCAGCACCCCCTTAGGCAGGGCGACCACAGATACGCAGTATTTT
>NA|TRBV6-5|TRBJ1-2|NA
CASRPDQGRGGYTF
TGTGCCAGCAGACCGGATCAGGGGAGGGGTGGCTACACCTTC
>NA|TRBV6-6|TRBJ2-7|many
CASSQTASYEQYF
TGTGCCAGCAGCCAGACAGCATCCTACGAGCAGTACTTC
>NA|TRBV7-9|TRBJ2-3|NA
CASSSPGLPSNTQYF
TGTGCCAGCAGCTCCCCGGGACTTCCTAGTAATACGCAGTATTTT
>TRBD2|TRBV6-5|TRBJ2-2|many
CASSYQEISGGAVTGELFF
TGTGCCAGCAGTTACCAAGAAATTAGCGGGGGGGCCGTCACCGGGGAGCTGTTTTTT
>NA|TRBV4-3|TRBJ1-1|few
CASSQDVYGGYVNTEAFF
TGCGCCAGCAGCCAAGATGTTTACGGGGGCTACGTGAACACTGAAGCTTTCTTT
>TRBD1|TRBV7-8|TRBJ2-1|NA
CASSLNRGSLSVEQFF
TGTGCCAGCAGCTTAAACAGGGGATCCCTCTCGGTTGAGCAGTTCTTC
>TRBD1|TRBV12-5|TRBJ2-7|NA
CASGPTGAYEQYF
TGTGCTAGTGGTCCAACAGGGGCCTACGAGCAGTACTTC